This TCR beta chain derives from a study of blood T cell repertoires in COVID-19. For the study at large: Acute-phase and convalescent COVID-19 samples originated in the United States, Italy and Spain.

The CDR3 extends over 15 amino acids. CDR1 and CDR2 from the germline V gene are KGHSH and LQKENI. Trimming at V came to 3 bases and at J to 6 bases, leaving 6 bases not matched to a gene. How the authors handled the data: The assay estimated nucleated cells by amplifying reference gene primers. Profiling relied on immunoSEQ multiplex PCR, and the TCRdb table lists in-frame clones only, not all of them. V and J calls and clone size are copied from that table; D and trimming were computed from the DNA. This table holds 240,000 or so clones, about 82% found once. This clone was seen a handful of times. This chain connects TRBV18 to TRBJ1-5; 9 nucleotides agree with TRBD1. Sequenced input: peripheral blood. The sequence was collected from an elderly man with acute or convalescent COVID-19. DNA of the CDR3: TGTGCCAGCTCACCTTTGGACAGGGGACGTCAGCCCCAGCATTTT. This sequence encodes CASSPLDRGRQPQHF.